This T cell receptor beta chain appears in the sequencing data of a study of type 1 regulatory T cells. Study-level background: T-allo10 is a Tr1-enriched, alloantigen-specific CD4 T cell product made in vitro.

The CDR3 length is 16 residues. Germline loops: CDR1 LNHDA, CDR2 SQIVND (reference sequence). Trimming left V 3 bases short and J 1 base short, with 15 bases between. TCRdb called the reads again in MiXCR, with one record for every CDR3 protein. This sample yields about 100,000 distinct CDR3 sequences, of which 25% to 40% are seen a single time; around 2.3% belongs to the top ten. The sample consisted of CD4+ T cells, either the whole sample or a sorted fraction (not recorded which). This chain joins TRBV19 and TRBJ2-5; tentatively, D is TRBD1 or TRBD2 (5 bases each). This sequence originates from a human donor in good health. The CDR3 coding sequence is TGTGCCAGTAGTATTTCGATCCGGGACGTCCAAGAGACCCAGTACTTC. It codes for CASSISIRDVQETQYF.